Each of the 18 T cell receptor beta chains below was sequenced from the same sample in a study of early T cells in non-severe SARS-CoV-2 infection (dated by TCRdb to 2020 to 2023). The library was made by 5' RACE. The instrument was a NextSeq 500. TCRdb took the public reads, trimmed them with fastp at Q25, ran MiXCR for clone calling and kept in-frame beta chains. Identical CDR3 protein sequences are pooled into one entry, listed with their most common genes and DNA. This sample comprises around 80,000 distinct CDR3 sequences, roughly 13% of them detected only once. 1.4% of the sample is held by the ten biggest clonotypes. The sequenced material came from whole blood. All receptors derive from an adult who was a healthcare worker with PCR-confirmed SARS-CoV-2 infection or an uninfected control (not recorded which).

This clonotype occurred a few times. The CDR3, as DNA: TGTGCCTGGAGTGTAGGTTTAGCGGGGGGGCATGAGCAGTTCTTC. Its protein product is CAWSVGLAGGHEQFF. The V gene is TRBV30, the J gene TRBJ2-1, with 11 nucleotides matching TRBD2. The CDR3 is made up of 15 amino acids. Germline loops: CDR1 GTSNPN, CDR2 SVGIG (reference sequence). V lost 0 bases to trimming and J lost 8 bases; unmatched junction nucleotides: 6.

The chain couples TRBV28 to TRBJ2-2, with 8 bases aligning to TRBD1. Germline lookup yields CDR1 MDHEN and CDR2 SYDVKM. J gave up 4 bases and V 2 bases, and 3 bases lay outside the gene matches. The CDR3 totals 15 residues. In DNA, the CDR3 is TGTGCCAGCAGTTTAGTGACAGGGGTCACCGGGGAGCTGTTTTTT. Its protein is CASSLVTGVTGELFF.

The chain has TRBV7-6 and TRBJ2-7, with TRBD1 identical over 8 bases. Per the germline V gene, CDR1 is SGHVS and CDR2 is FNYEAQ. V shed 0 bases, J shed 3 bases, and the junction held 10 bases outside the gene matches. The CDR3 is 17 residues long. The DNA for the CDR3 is TGTGCCAGCAGCTTAGCGGTTGGGCAGGGGGCTGTCTACGAGCAGTACTTC. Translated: CASSLAVGQGAVYEQYF.

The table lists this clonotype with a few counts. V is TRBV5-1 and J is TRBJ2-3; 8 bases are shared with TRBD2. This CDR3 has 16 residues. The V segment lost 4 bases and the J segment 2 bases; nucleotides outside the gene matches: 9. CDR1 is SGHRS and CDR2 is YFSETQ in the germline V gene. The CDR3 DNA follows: TGCGCCAGCAGCCCTTCGGCGCGGGGGGCCACAGATACGCAGTATTTT. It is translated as CASSPSARGATDTQYF. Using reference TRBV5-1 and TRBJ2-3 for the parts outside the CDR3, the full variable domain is KAGVTQTPRYLIKTRGQQVTLSCSPISGHRSVSWYQQTPGQGLQFLFEYFSETQRNKGNFPGRFSGRQFSNSRSEMNVSTLELGDSALYLCASSPSARGATDTQYFGPGTRLTVL.

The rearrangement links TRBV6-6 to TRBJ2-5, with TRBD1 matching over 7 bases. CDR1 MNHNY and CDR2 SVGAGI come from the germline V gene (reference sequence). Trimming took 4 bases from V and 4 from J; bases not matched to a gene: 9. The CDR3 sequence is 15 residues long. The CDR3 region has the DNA TGTGCCAGCAGTTTGTCGACAGGGTTGGCAGAGACCCAGTACTTC. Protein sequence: CASSLSTGLAETQYF.

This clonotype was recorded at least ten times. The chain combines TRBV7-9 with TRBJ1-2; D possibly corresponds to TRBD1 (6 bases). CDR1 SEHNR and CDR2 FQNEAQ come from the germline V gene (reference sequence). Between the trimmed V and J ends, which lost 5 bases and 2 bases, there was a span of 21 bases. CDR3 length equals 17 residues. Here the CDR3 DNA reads TGTGCCAGCAGCCCGGCCGGGACATCTCTTTGGAACTATGGCTACACCTTC. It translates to CASSPAGTSLWNYGYTF.

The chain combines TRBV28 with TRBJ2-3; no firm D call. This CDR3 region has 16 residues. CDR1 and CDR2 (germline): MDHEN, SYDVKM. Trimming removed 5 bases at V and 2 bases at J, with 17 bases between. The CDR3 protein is CASSHHGRMNTDTQYF. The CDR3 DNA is TGTGCCAGCAGTCACCACGGACGGATGAACACAGATACGCAGTATTTT.

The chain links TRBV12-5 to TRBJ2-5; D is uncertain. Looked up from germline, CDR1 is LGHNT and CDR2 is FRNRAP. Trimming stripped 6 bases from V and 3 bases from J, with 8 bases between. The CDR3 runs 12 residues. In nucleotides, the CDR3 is TGTGCTAGTGGAAGAAGGGAAGAGACCCAGTACTTC. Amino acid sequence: CASGRREETQYF. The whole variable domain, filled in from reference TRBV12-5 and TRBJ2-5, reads DARVTQTPRHKVTEMGQEVTMRCQPILGHNTVFWYRQTMMQGLELLAYFRNRAPLDDSGMPKDRFSAEMPDATLATLKIQPSEPRDSAVYFCASGRREETQYFGPGTRLLVL.

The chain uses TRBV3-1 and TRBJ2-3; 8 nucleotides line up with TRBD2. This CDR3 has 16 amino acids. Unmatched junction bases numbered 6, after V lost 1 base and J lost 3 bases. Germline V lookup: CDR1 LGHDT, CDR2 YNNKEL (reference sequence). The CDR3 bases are TGTGCCAGCAGCCAAGTGGCGGGGGGCAGTACAGATACGCAGTATTTT. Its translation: CASSQVAGGSTDTQYF.

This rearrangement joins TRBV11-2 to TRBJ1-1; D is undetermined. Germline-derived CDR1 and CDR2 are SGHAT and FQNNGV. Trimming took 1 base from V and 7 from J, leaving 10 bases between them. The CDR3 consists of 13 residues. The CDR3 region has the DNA TGTGCCAGCAGCTTAGTGGGCGGGGATGAAGCTTTCTTT. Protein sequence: CASSLVGGDEAFF.

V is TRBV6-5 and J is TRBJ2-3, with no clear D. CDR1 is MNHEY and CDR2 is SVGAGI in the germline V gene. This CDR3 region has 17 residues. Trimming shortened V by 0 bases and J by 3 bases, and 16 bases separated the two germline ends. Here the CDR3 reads CASSYSIPVAVTDTQYF. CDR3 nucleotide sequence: TGTGCCAGCAGTTACTCGATCCCAGTGGCGGTGACAGATACGCAGTATTTT.

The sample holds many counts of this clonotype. The CDR3 nucleotides are TGTGCCAGCAGCTCGGGACAGGGGGTACCAAATTCACCCCTCCACTTT. Protein: CASSSGQGVPNSPLHF. The V call is TRBV13, the J call TRBJ1-6, with 11 bases aligning to TRBD1. V lost 4 bases, J lost 7 bases, and 6 bases stayed unmatched. The V gene's germline CDR1 is PRHDT and CDR2 FYEKMQ (reference sequence). This CDR3 is built from 16 residues. Complete variable domain (other parts from reference TRBV13 and TRBJ1-6): AAGVIQSPRHLIKEKRETATLKCYPIPRHDTVYWYQQGPGQDPQFLISFYEKMQSDKGSIPDRFSAQQFSDYHSELNMSSLELGDSALYFCASSSGQGVPNSPLHFGNGTRLTVT.

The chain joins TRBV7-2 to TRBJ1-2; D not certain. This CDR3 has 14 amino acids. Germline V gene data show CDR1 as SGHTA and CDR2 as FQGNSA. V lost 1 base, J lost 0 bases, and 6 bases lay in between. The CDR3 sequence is CASSLDSSNYGYTF. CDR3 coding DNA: TGTGCCAGCAGCTTAGACAGCTCTAACTATGGCTACACCTTC.

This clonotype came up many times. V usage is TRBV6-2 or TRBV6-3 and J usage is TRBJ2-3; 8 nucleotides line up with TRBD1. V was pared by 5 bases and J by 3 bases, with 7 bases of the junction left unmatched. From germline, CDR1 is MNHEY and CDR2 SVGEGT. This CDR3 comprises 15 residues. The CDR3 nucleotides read TGTGCCAGCAGTACCTACCGACAGGGGACAGATACGCAGTATTTT. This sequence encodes CASSTYRQGTDTQYF.

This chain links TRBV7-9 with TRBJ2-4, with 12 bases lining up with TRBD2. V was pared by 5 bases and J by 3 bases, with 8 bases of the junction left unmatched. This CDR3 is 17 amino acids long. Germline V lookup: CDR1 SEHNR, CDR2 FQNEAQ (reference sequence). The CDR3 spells CASSRWTSGEDKNIQYF. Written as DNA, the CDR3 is TGTGCCAGCAGCCGATGGACTAGCGGGGAGGACAAAAACATTCAGTACTTC.

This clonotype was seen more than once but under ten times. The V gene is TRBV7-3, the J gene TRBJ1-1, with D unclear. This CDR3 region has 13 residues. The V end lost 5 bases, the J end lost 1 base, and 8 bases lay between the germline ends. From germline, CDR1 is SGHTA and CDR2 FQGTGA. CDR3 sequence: CASSEKWNTEAFF. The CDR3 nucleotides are TGTGCCAGCAGCGAGAAGTGGAACACTGAAGCTTTCTTT.

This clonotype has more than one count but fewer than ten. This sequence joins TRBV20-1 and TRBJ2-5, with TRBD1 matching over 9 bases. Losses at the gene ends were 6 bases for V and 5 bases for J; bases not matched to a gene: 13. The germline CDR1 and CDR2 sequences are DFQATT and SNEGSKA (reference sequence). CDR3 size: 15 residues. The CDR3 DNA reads TGCAGTGCAAATAGTAGCCCCGGGACAGGGGAGACCCAGTACTTC. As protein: CSANSSPGTGETQYF.

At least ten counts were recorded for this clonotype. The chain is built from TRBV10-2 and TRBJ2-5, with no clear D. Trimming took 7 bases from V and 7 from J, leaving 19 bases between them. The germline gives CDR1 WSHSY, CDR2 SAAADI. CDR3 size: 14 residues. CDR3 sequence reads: CASNPQNYVATQYF. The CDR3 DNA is TGCGCCAGCAACCCCCAAAACTATGTTGCGACCCAGTACTTC.